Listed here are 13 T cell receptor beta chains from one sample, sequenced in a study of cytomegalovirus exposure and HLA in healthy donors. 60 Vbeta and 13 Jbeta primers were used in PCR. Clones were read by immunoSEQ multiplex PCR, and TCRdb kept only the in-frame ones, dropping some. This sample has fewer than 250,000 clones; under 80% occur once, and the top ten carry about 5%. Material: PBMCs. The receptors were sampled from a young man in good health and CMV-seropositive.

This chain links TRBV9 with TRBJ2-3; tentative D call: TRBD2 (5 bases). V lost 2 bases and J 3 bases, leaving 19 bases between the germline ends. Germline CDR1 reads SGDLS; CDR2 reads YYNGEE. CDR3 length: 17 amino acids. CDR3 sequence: CASSVAGGPRRTDTQYF. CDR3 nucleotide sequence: TGTGCCAGCAGCGTCGCGGGTGGACCCAGGAGGACAGATACGCAGTATTTT.

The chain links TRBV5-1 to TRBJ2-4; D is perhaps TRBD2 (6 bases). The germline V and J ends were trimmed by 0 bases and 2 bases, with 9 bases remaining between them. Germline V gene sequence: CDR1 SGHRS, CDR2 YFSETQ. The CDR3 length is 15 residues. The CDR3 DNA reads TGCGCCAGCAGCTTGGGCGGGGCGACCAAAAACATTCAGTACTTC. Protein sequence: CASSLGGATKNIQYF.

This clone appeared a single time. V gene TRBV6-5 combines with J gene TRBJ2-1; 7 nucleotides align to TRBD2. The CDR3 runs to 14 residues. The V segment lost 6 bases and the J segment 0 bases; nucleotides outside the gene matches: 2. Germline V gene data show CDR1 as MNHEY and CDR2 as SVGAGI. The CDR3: CASRGGSSYNEQFF. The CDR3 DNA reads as TGTGCCAGCAGAGGCGGGAGCTCCTACAATGAGCAGTTCTTC.

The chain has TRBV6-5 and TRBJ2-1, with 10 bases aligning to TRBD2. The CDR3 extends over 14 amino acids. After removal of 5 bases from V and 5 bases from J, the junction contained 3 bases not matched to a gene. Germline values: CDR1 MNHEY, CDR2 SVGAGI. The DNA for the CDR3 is TGTGCCAGCAGTCGGACTAGCGGTGACAATGAGCAGTTCTTC. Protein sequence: CASSRTSGDNEQFF.

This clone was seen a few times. The CDR3 here is CASGLTPGERPYEQYF. CDR3 DNA sequence: TGTGCTAGTGGTTTGACCCCAGGGGAGAGGCCCTACGAGCAGTACTTC. The chain links TRBV12-5 to TRBJ2-7; D might be TRBD1 (6 bases). Trimming shortened V by 2 bases and J by 2 bases, and 16 bases separated the two germline ends. The CDR3 is 16 amino acids. Germline CDR1 reads LGHNT; CDR2 reads FRNRAP.

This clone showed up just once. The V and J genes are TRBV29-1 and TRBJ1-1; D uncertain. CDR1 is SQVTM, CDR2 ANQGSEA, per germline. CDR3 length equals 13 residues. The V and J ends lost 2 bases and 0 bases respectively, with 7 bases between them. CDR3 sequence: CSVETRLNTEAFF. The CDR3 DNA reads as TGCAGCGTTGAAACCAGGCTGAACACTGAAGCTTTCTTT.

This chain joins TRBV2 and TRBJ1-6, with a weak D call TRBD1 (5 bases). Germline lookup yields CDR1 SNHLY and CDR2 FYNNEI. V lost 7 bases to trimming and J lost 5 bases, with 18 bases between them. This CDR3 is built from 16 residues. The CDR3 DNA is TGTGCCAGCAACCCTCACGCAGGGCGCGATAATTCACCCCTCCACTTT. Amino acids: CASNPHAGRDNSPLHF.

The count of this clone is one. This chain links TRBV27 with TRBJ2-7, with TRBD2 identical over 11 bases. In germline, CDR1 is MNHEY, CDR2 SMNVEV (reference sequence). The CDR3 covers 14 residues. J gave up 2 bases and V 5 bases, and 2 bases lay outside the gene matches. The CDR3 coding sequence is TGTGCCAGCAGTCTTAGCGGGAGGGCCTACGAGCAGTACTTC. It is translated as CASSLSGRAYEQYF.

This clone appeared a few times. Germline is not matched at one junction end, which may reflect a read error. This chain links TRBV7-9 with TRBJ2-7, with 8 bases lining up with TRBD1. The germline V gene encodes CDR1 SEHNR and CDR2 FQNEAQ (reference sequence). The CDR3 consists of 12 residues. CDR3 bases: TGTGCCAGCAGCTTAGGGGGCGGGACAGGTCTCTTC. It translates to CASSLGGGTGLF. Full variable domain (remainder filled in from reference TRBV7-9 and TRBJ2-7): DTGVSQNPRHKITKRGQNVTFRCDPISEHNRLYWYRQTLGQGPEFLTYFQNEAQLEKSRLLSDRFSAERPKGSFSTLEIQRTEQGDSAMYLCASSLGGGTGLFGPGTRLTVT.

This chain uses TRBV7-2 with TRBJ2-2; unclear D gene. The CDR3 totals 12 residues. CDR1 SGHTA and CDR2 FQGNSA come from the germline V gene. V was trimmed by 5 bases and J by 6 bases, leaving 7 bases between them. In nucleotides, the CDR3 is TGTGCCAGCAGCGGCCTCCCCGGGGAGCTGTTTTTT. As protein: CASSGLPGELFF.

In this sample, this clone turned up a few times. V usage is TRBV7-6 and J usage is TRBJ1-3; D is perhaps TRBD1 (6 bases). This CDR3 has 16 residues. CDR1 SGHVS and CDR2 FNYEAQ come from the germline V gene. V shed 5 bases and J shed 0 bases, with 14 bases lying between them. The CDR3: CASSPRGAYSGNTIYF. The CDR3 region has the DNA TGTGCCAGCAGCCCCCGGGGGGCCTACTCTGGAAACACCATATATTTT.

The CDR3 DNA reads TGTGCCACCAGCAGAGAGGTTGCGCGACAGGCCAATCAGCCCCAGCATTTT. Translated: CATSREVARQANQPQHF. The chain employs TRBV15 and TRBJ1-5; perhaps TRBD1 as D (6 bases). Germline CDR1 and CDR2: LNHNV and YYDKDF (reference sequence). The CDR3 is made up of 17 amino acids. Trimming removed 0 bases at V and 3 bases at J, with 15 bases between.

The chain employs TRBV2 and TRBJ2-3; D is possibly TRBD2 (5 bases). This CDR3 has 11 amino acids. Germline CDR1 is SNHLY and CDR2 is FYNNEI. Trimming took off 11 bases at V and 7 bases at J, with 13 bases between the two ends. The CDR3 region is CASKRLNTQYF. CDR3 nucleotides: TGTGCCTCAAAGCGACTAAATACGCAGTATTTT.